This T cell receptor beta chain originates from a study of PD-1 blockade in classical Hodgkin lymphoma. The wider study: Patients in the cohort were put on intravenous nivolumab, 3 mg/kg every 2 weeks. Study-wide results and limits: Only CD4+ TCR diversity, not CD8+, had risen significantly by C4D1. Complete responders started with a diversity level that resembled newly diagnosed patients at baseline.

Trimming took 4 bases from V and 2 from J, leaving 12 bases between them. This CDR3 region has 14 residues. Germline CDR1 reads SEHNR; CDR2 reads FQNEAQ (reference sequence). This table comes from immunoSEQ multiplex PCR, and its TCRdb copy is limited to in-frame clones, with some not included. The sample holds about 13,000 clones, around nine tenths seen once. Exposure to brentuximab vedotin varied, and each patient had relapsed following autologous stem cell transplantation. Note on this clone: The antigen is unknown.

The material sequenced was peripheral blood mononuclear cells (PBMCs), taken at baseline. The chain uses TRBV7-9 and TRBJ2-7, with TRBD1 as a possible D gene (6 bases). The TCR comes from a human donor with classical Hodgkin lymphoma. The CDR3 sequence: CASSSQTGAYEQYF. CDR3 bases: TGTGCCAGCAGCTCCCAGACAGGAGCCTACGAGCAGTACTTC.